A single sample is the source of the 20 T cell receptor beta chains below, sequenced in a study of tumor-infiltrating lymphocytes in primary liver carcinoma. The researchers produced TCR beta cDNA from 500 to 550 ng total RNA with a constant-region primer. Modified slightly, ARM-PCR produced TCR beta libraries over three nested multiplex PCR rounds. The first two PCR rounds, roughly 10 cycles each, used TRBV1-TRBV30 forward primers and a C-beta reverse primer. TCRdb itself ran the multiplex PCR reads through MiXCR, one entry per CDR3 protein. Of 85,000 to 100,000 distinct CDR3 sequences listed, about 70% were seen once; the top ten hold 25% to 35%. Starting material for RNA and DNA co-extraction consisted of about 20-33 mg of unsorted bulk tissue. The sample was tumor-adjacent normal liver tissue. These receptors originate from a middle-aged man with primary liver carcinoma and hepatitis B virus infection.

The chain combines TRBV29-1 with TRBJ2-1; TRBD1 is a possible D gene (7 bases). V shed 8 bases and J shed 7 bases, with 15 bases lying between them. The CDR3 runs to 12 residues. Germline V gene sequence: CDR1 SQVTM, CDR2 ANQGSEA. The CDR3 reads CSLRQGGNEQFF. The CDR3 DNA reads TGCAGCCTCCGACAGGGAGGTAATGAGCAGTTCTTC.

Of note for this clonotype: This may come from a read error, since a much larger clone is one base off. The chain employs TRBV6-2 or TRBV6-3 and TRBJ1-1; D is unclear. In germline, CDR1 is MNHEY, CDR2 SVGEGT. The CDR3 has 12 residues. DNA for the CDR3: TGTGCCAACAGTTACATTCGGAATGAAGCTTTCTTT. Its protein product is CANSYIRNEAFF.

The J gene is TRBJ2-1, the V gene TRBV6-5; D gene unclear. The V end was cut by 2 bases, the J end by 8 bases, with 16 bases between. Germline CDR1 and CDR2: MNHEY and SVGAGI. This CDR3 is built from 15 residues. The CDR3 is CASSYATVLYDEQFF. DNA for the CDR3: TGTGCCAGCAGTTACGCTACGGTACTGTACGATGAGCAGTTCTTC.

Notes on this clonotype: An end of the junction does not agree with germline; a read error may underlie this. This chain connects TRBV11-2 to TRBJ2-5; 8 nucleotides match TRBD1. The V gene's germline CDR1 is SGHAT and CDR2 FQNNGV. The length of the CDR3 is 16 residues. The CDR3, as DNA: TGTGCCAGCAGCTTAGGCCTGACAGGGGACGGAGAGGCCCAGTGCTTC. Amino acid sequence: CASSLGLTGDGEAQCF.

This clonotype has ten or more counts. The V gene is TRBV5-8, the J gene TRBJ2-5; 8 bases are a match to TRBD1. Germline V gene data show CDR1 as SGHTS and CDR2 as YDEGEE. CDR3 length: 16 amino acids. J was trimmed by 0 bases and V by 4 bases; bases with no gene match: 8. The CDR3: CASSDHRGAYQETQYF. The CDR3 DNA reads as TGTGCCAGCAGCGACCACAGGGGGGCTTACCAAGAGACCCAGTACTTC.

The sample holds one count of this clonotype. The final CDR3 position lacks the conserved phenylalanine or tryptophan, pointing to a likely read error. V and J are TRBV28 and TRBJ2-1; D not certain. This CDR3 is 16 amino acids long. The germline gives CDR1 MDHEN, CDR2 SYDVKM. Trimming pared 6 bases from V and 3 bases from J, leaving 18 bases between. As DNA, the CDR3 is TGTGCCAGCAGACGCACTGCCGTGACTTACTACAATGAGCAGTTCTAC. Translating gives CASRRTAVTYYNEQFY.

Concerning this clonotype: A read error may explain this, as a much larger clone is one base away. The genes are TRBV29-1 and TRBJ2-7; possibly TRBD2 for D (7 bases). V was trimmed by 0 bases and J by 6 bases, leaving 18 bases between them. CDR1 is SQVTM and CDR2 is ANQGSEA in the germline V gene. This CDR3 contains 15 residues. CDR3 sequence (DNA): TGCAGCGTTGAAGATCGGCTAGTGGGAGGGGGCGAGCAGTACTTC. Translation gives CSVEDRLVGGGEQYF.

V gene TRBV5-1 combines with J gene TRBJ1-2, with a tentative D call TRBD1 (5 bases). Deletions cut 0 bases from V and 13 bases from J, with 16 bases between. Germline V gene data show CDR1 as SGHRS and CDR2 as YFSETQ. This CDR3 comprises 13 residues. This chain's CDR3 is CASSLGLGQSSTF. The CDR3 bases are TGCGCCAGCAGCTTGGGACTGGGGCAGTCTTCCACCTTC.

Comment on this clonotype: It is likely a read error, because the conserved phenylalanine at the end of the CDR3 is missing. The CDR3 loop is CANSPAQGAGEAFL. CDR3 nucleotide sequence: TGTGCCAACAGCCCCGCCCAGGGGGCTGGGGAAGCTTTCCTT. This chain uses TRBV11-2 with TRBJ1-1; 8 bases map to TRBD1. The CDR3 totals 14 residues. The germline CDR1 and CDR2 sequences are SGHAT and FQNNGV.

Of note for this clonotype: Because the CDR3's place on the DNA is in doubt, the DNA is left out and the CDR3 is given as listed by TCRdb. The V gene is TRBV4-1, the J gene TRBJ2-2; the listed D gene, TRBD2, was not tested against the DNA. CDR1 is MGHRA, CDR2 YSYEKL, per germline. The CDR3 length is 16 residues, termini included. This CDR3 is CASSQVAAGTSGELLF.

The chain combines TRBV11-2 with TRBJ2-7; 8 bases are shared with TRBD1. The V gene's germline CDR1 is SGHAT and CDR2 FQNNGV. The V and J ends lost 4 bases and 4 bases, in that order; junction bases with no gene match: 6. The CDR3 length is 14 residues. CDR3 bases: TGTGCCAGCAGCTCGGCAGGGGGCTGGTACGAGCAGTACTTC. It specifies CASSSAGGWYEQYF.

For this clonotype: A much larger clonotype is one base distant, so this may be a read error. Because the CDR3 is missing its conserved closing phenylalanine or tryptophan, this is likely a read error. V usage is TRBV6-5 and J usage is TRBJ2-1; no clear D. Per the germline V gene, CDR1 is MNHEY and CDR2 is SVGAGI. Trimming left V 8 bases short and J 6 bases short, with 11 bases between. The CDR3 is made up of 12 amino acids. The CDR3 loop is CASLGASNEQFS. The CDR3 coding sequence is TGTGCCAGCCTCGGAGCGAGCAATGAGCAGTTCTCC.

To note about this clonotype: Since a much larger clone is just one base distant, this may be a read error. The chain couples TRBV7-9 to TRBJ1-3; D not resolved. The length of the CDR3 is 14 residues. Germline CDR1 and CDR2: SEHNR and FQNEAQ (reference sequence). CDR3 in DNA: TGTGCCAGCAGCTTGGGGAGCTCTGGAAACGCCATATATTTT. Encoded protein: CASSLGSSGNAIYF.

Remarks on this clonotype: The junction and the germline gene differ at one end; a read error may be behind it. This sequence joins TRBV11-2 and TRBJ2-1, with 7 bases identical to TRBD2. Germline V gives CDR1 SGHAT, CDR2 FQNNGV. The CDR3 is made up of 12 amino acids. The chain's CDR3 is CVSKLDLQRDFF. CDR3 DNA sequence: TGTGTCAGCAAGTTAGATCTCCAGCGGGACTTCTTC.

The rearrangement links TRBV5-1 to TRBJ2-5, with TRBD2 identical over 12 bases. The CDR3 length is 17 residues. The J segment lost 2 bases and the V segment lost 8 bases, leaving 13 bases of the junction unmatched. The germline gives CDR1 SGHRS, CDR2 YFSETQ. Here the CDR3 reads CASGFLGTSGLQETQYF. CDR3 in DNA: TGCGCCAGTGGATTCCTCGGGACTAGCGGGTTACAAGAGACCCAGTACTTC.

The table lists this clonotype with many counts. The J gene is TRBJ1-6, the V gene TRBV6-1; 9 bases align to TRBD1. The germline CDR1 and CDR2 sequences are MNHNS and SASEGT. This CDR3 spans 14 amino acids. V shed 7 bases and J 10 bases; nucleotides not matched to a gene: 8. CDR3 sequence reads: CASIEGDRVSPLHF. The DNA of the CDR3 is TGTGCCAGCATAGAAGGGGACAGGGTCTCACCCCTCCACTTT.

A remark on this clonotype: Here the CDR3 omits its conserved ending phenylalanine or tryptophan, so a read error is the likely source. The chain uses TRBV29-1 and TRBJ2-2; 7 bases are a match to TRBD2. Germline V gene lookup returns CDR1 SQVTM and CDR2 ANQGSEA. V was pared by 0 bases and J by 9 bases, with 10 bases of the junction left unmatched. This CDR3 is 15 amino acids long. This CDR3 is CSVEDTAGAPRELFV. CDR3 DNA: TGCAGCGTTGAAGACACCGCGGGAGCCCCCAGGGAGCTGTTTGTT.

This clonotype was recorded many times. The V and J genes are TRBV28 and TRBJ2-7, with D unclear. The germline V gene encodes CDR1 MDHEN and CDR2 SYDVKM. Trimming removed 0 bases at V and 0 bases at J, with 9 bases between. The CDR3 is 15 residues long. The CDR3 DNA is TGTGCCAGCAGTTTATGGTCCAGCAGCTCCTACGAGCAGTACTTC. Encoded protein: CASSLWSSSSYEQYF.

Points on this clonotype: Given the absence of the conserved phenylalanine or tryptophan at the CDR3 end, a read error is likely. This chain uses TRBV4-1 with TRBJ2-2, with D possibly TRBD1 on 5 matching bases. This CDR3 is built from 13 residues. V was cut by 4 bases and J by 9 bases, with 12 bases left in between. The germline V gene encodes CDR1 MGHRA and CDR2 YSYEKL. CDR3 sequence reads: CASSLGQGRELFI. The CDR3 DNA reads as TGCGCCAGCAGCCTAGGACAAGGCAGGGAGCTGTTTATT.

This chain joins TRBV6-1 and TRBJ2-7, with D tentatively TRBD2 (5 bases). CDR3 length: 15 amino acids. Trimming stripped 6 bases from V and 5 bases from J, with 20 bases between. Germline V lookup: CDR1 MNHNS, CDR2 SASEGT. For the CDR3, the DNA is TGTGCCAGCAGCATAATGGCACACCGGGGTGACGAGCAGTACTTC. Translated, it gives CASSIMAHRGDEQYF.